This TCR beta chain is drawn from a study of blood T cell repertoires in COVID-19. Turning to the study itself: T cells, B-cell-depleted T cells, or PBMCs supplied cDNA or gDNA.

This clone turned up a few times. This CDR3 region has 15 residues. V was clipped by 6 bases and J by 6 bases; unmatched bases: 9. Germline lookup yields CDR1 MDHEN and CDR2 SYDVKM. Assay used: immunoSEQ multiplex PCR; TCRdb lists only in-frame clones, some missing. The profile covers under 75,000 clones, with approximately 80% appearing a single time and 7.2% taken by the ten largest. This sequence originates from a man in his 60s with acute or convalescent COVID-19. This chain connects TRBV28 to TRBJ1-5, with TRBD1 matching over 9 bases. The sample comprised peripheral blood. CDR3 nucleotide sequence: TGTGCCAGCAGGCATGGACAGGGGATGTCTCAGCCCCAGCATTTT. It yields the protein CASRHGQGMSQPQHF.